This TCR beta chain was captured by sequencing in a study of liver allograft versus peripheral blood T cells. In the study overall: Transplanted livers and recipients' peripheral blood had their T cell receptor repertoires compared.

TCRdb reanalysed the reads using MiXCR and keeps one entry per CDR3 protein. The table includes some 9,000 distinct CDR3 sequences, 20% detected once. Germline CDR1 reads MNHEY; CDR2 reads SMNVEV (reference sequence). V was shortened by 5 bases and J by 2 bases, with 10 bases between the two germline ends. The CDR3 totals 13 residues. The sample holds a few counts of this clonotype. Its target is unknown. Study results and caveats: Reports indicated that T cell receptor repertoires inside liver allografts differed from those in peripheral blood.

The chain couples TRBV27 to TRBJ2-7; maybe TRBD2 (6 bases). The TCR originated in a human patient who had a liver transplant. Some T cells may be supplied by the graft donor. The CDR3 is CASSRAGTYEQYF. In DNA, the CDR3 is TGTGCCAGCAGTAGGGCGGGAACCTACGAGCAGTACTTC.